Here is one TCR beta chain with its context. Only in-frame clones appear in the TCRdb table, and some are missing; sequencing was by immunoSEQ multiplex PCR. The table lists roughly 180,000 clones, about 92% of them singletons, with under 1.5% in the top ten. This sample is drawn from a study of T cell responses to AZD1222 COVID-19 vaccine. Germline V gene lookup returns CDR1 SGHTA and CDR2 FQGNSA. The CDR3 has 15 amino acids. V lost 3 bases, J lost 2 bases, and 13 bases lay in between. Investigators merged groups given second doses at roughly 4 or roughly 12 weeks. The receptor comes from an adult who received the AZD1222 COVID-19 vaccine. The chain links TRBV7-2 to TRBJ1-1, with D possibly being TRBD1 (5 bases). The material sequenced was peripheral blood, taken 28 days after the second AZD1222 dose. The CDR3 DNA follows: TGTGCCAGCAGCTTGGAGGGACTCCCAAACACTGAAGCTTTCTTT. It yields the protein CASSLEGLPNTEAFF.